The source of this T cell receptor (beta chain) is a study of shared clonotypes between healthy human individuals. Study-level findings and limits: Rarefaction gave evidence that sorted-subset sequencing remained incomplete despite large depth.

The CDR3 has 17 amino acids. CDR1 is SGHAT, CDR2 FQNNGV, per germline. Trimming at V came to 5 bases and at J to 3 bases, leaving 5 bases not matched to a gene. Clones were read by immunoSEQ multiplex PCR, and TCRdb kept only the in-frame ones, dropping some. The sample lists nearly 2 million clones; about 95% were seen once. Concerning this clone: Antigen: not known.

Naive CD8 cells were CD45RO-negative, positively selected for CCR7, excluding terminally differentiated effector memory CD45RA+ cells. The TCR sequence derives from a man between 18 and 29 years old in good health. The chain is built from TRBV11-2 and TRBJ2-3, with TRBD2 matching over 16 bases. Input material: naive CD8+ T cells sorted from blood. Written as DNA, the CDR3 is TGTGCCAGCAGCGATGGGACTAGCGGGGGGGGGACAGATACGCAGTATTTT. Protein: CASSDGTSGGGTDTQYF.